The present T cell receptor (beta chain) was sequenced within a study of blood T cell repertoires in COVID-19. Participants reported their clinical history, and cohort assignment relied on those reports. CDR1 MNHNS and CDR2 SASEGT come from the germline V gene. The CDR3 sequence is 16 residues long. The V end was cut by 2 bases, the J end by 2 bases, with 13 bases between. TCRdb's table, derived via immunoSEQ multiplex PCR, lists solely in-frame clones and lacks some. The table shows 390,000 or so clones, with around nine tenths occurring only once. This chain connects TRBV6-1 to TRBJ1-3; D uncertain. The TCR was taken from a woman aged 45-59 years who had recovered from COVID-19. The sequencing sample was made of PBMCs or T cells enriched from blood (not recorded which). The CDR3: CASSEHAGETGNTIYF. CDR3 in DNA: TGTGCCAGCAGTGAACATGCGGGCGAGACTGGAAACACCATATATTTT.